One and the same sample provided the 28 T cell receptor beta chains below, sequenced in a study of T cell responses to AZD1222 COVID-19 vaccine. Some clones are missing from TCRdb's copy, which holds only in-frame ones; the method was immunoSEQ multiplex PCR. The sample shows 180,000 or so clones, roughly 93% of them seen only once. The source material was peripheral blood, sampled on day 0 of AZD1222 vaccination. Receptors originate from an adult in good health.

This clone was seen only once. The V and J genes are TRBV19 and TRBJ1-2; 7 nucleotides align to TRBD1. Germline values: CDR1 LNHDA, CDR2 SQIVND (reference sequence). There are 12 residues in the CDR3. V lost 6 bases to trimming and J lost 6 bases; unmatched junction nucleotides: 4. Here the CDR3 DNA reads TGTGCCAGTAGGTCCACAGGGGATGGCTACACCTTC. Its protein product is CASRSTGDGYTF. The variable domain in full, with the rest retrieved from reference TRBV19 and TRBJ1-2, is DGGITQSPKYLFRKEGQNVTLSCEQNLNHDAMYWYRQDPGQGLRLIYYSQIVNDFQKGDIAEGYSVSREKKESFPLTVTSAQKNPTAFYLCASRSTGDGYTFGSGTRLTVV.

The rearrangement links TRBV5-3 to TRBJ2-1; no reliable D call. TRBV5-3 is an ORF, and what it does is uncertain. Trimming shortened V by 0 bases and J by 6 bases, and 4 bases separated the two germline ends. The CDR3 contains 12 residues. CDR3 DNA sequence: TGTGCCAGAAGCTTGGTTTTCAATGAGCAGTTCTTC. Encoded protein: CARSLVFNEQFF.

This sequence joins TRBV6-5 and TRBJ2-1; a weak D match, TRBD2 (5 bases). From germline, CDR1 is MNHEY and CDR2 SVGAGI. This CDR3 region has 14 residues. V was clipped by 6 bases and J by 1 base, with 10 bases between them. The CDR3 protein is CASRKLGSYNEQFF. The CDR3 coding sequence is TGTGCCAGCAGAAAACTAGGTTCCTACAATGAGCAGTTCTTC.

This sequence joins TRBV5-1 and TRBJ2-7, with D tentatively TRBD1 or TRBD2 (6 bases each). V lost 1 base to trimming and J lost 1 base, with 12 bases between them. The length of the CDR3 is 15 residues. CDR1 is SGHRS, CDR2 YFSETQ, per germline. The DNA for the CDR3 is TGCGCCAGCAGCTTGTTAGGGGGGACTTCCTACGAGCAGTACTTC. Translated: CASSLLGGTSYEQYF. Drawing the rest from reference TRBV5-1 and TRBJ2-7, the complete variable domain is KAGVTQTPRYLIKTRGQQVTLSCSPISGHRSVSWYQQTPGQGLQFLFEYFSETQRNKGNFPGRFSGRQFSNSRSEMNVSTLELGDSALYLCASSLLGGTSYEQYFGPGTRLTVT.

The rearrangement links TRBV6-5 to TRBJ1-6, with 8 bases fitting TRBD1. The CDR3 covers 15 residues. Germline assignment: CDR1 MNHEY and CDR2 SVGAGI. The V and J ends lost 2 bases and 9 bases, in that order; junction bases with no gene match: 6. The DNA of the CDR3 is TGTGCCAGCAGTTACCGACAGGGGACAATTTCACCCCTCCACTTT. Translating gives CASSYRQGTISPLHF.

The rearrangement links TRBV19 to TRBJ1-3; D gene unclear. The CDR3 has 13 residues. CDR1 and CDR2 (germline): LNHDA, SQIVND (reference sequence). V was shortened by 5 bases and J by 0 bases, with 5 bases between the two germline ends. The CDR3 is CASSLSSGNTIYF. The CDR3 DNA sequence: TGTGCCAGTAGTTTAAGCTCTGGAAACACCATATATTTT.

The J gene is TRBJ1-6, the V gene TRBV28, with 9 positions matching TRBD1. The CDR3 is 16 residues long. The junction had 16 bases not matched to a gene; V was cut back by 6 bases and J by 13 bases. Germline V gives CDR1 MDHEN, CDR2 SYDVKM. CDR3 sequence (DNA): TGTGCCAGCAGCCAAACTTACAGGGGGCTTTCAAGGCCCCTCCACTTT. Residues: CASSQTYRGLSRPLHF.

This clone was picked up one time. This chain connects TRBV19 to TRBJ1-1; D might be TRBD1 (6 bases). CDR3 size: 17 residues. The V end was cut by 4 bases, the J end by 3 bases, with 21 bases between. In germline, CDR1 is LNHDA, CDR2 SQIVND (reference sequence). CDR3 coding DNA: TGTGCCAGTAGTAGGAAATTTGGGGGGCGCTCGGACACTGAAGCTTTCTTT. The encoded protein is CASSRKFGGRSDTEAFF.

The rearrangement uses TRBV18 and TRBJ1-3, with TRBD1 matching 9 bases. The CDR3 is 19 residues long. With V trimmed by 6 bases and J by 0 bases, 15 bases remained unmatched. Germline V CDR1 and CDR2: KGHSH, LQKENI. CDR3 DNA: TGTGCCAGCTCGACACGAGGGACAGGGACGACCCGCTCTGGAAACACCATATATTTT. Its translation is CASSTRGTGTTRSGNTIYF.

Comment on this clone: The sample holds other DNA sequences that translate to the same CDR3. The rearrangement uses TRBV20-1 and TRBJ1-1; D not resolved. The V gene lost 3 bases and the J gene lost 0 bases, with 5 bases spanning the gap. This CDR3 comprises 12 residues. Germline-derived CDR1 and CDR2 are DFQATT and SNEGSKA (reference sequence). The CDR3 coding sequence is TGCAGTGCTAGTCGGGTGAACACTGAAGCTTTCTTT. Its translation: CSASRVNTEAFF.

V is TRBV12-3 or TRBV12-4 and J is TRBJ2-1; 8 bases agree with TRBD1. The CDR3 covers 12 residues. J was trimmed by 8 bases and V by 4 bases; bases with no gene match: 1. In DNA, the CDR3 is TGTGCCAGCAGTTACAGGGGGTATGAGCAGTTCTTC. Translated, it gives CASSYRGYEQFF.

This rearrangement joins TRBV7-9 to TRBJ2-5; D is ambiguous. V lost 3 bases to trimming and J lost 1 base, with 3 bases between them. CDR1 is SEHNR, CDR2 FQNEAQ, per germline (reference sequence). This CDR3 has 12 amino acids. CDR3 coding DNA: TGTGCCAGCAGCTTCACCCAAGAGACCCAGTACTTC. Its protein product is CASSFTQETQYF.

The J gene is TRBJ2-7, the V gene TRBV19, with TRBD2 identical over 7 bases. The CDR3 sequence is 16 residues long. From germline, CDR1 is LNHDA and CDR2 SQIVND (reference sequence). J was trimmed by 6 bases and V by 4 bases; bases with no gene match: 15. CDR3 in DNA: TGTGCCAGTAGTACAAACCAAGGCGGGAGAGGCGGCGAGCAGTACTTC. Amino acid sequence: CASSTNQGGRGGEQYF.

The rearrangement joins TRBV7-8 to TRBJ1-3; D may be TRBD1 (6 bases). V lost 2 bases, J lost 2 bases, and 13 bases lay in between. The CDR3 is 16 residues long. Germline V gives CDR1 SGHVS, CDR2 FQNEAQ. The CDR3 region has the DNA TGTGCCAGCAGCTTAAGAGGGGGACGCCCTGGAAACACCATATATTTT. Encoded protein: CASSLRGGRPGNTIYF.

The rearrangement uses TRBV6-5 and TRBJ2-3; possible D gene TRBD2, 6 bases. Germline V lookup: CDR1 MNHEY, CDR2 SVGAGI. The CDR3 spans 14 residues. The V end lost 6 bases, the J end lost 0 bases, and 10 bases lay between the germline ends. CDR3 sequence: CASSWGTSTDTQYF. CDR3 DNA: TGTGCCAGCAGCTGGGGGACTAGCACAGATACGCAGTATTTT.

The chain uses TRBV11-3 and TRBJ1-2; D might be TRBD1 (6 bases). V was cut by 0 bases and J by 4 bases, with 21 bases left in between. From germline, CDR1 is SGHNT and CDR2 YENEEA. CDR3 length equals 18 residues. In DNA form, the CDR3 reads TGTGCCAGCAGCTTAGATCGGGATGTTGGGGGGCTTCTCTATGGCTACACCTTC. Translated, it gives CASSLDRDVGGLLYGYTF.

V gene TRBV7-8 combines with J gene TRBJ1-3; D not resolved. Germline CDR1 SGHVS, CDR2 FQNEAQ. Trimming stripped 1 base from V and 4 bases from J, with 17 bases between. The CDR3 extends over 17 amino acids. The CDR3 nucleotides are TGTGCCAGCAGCTTAGTTCACTTGGAGAGTTACGGAAACACCATATATTTT. Encoded protein: CASSLVHLESYGNTIYF. The full variable domain, its missing parts supplied by reference TRBV7-8 and TRBJ1-3, is GAGVSQSPRYKVAKRGQDVALRCDPISGHVSLFWYQQALGQGPEFLTYFQNEAQLDKSGLPSDRFFAERPEGSVSTLKIQRTQQEDSAVYLCASSLVHLESYGNTIYFGEGSWLTVV.

This clone was observed a few times. The CDR3 region has the DNA TGTGCCAGCAGCCAAGAATTTCTAGCGGGTTCCACAGATACGCAGTATTTT. Its translation: CASSQEFLAGSTDTQYF. This chain joins TRBV3-1 (or the pseudogene TRBV3-2) and TRBJ2-3; 8 nucleotides align to TRBD2. CDR1 and CDR2 (germline): LGHDT, YNNKEL (reference sequence). J lost 2 bases, V lost 0 bases, and 7 bases had no gene match. The CDR3 sequence is 17 residues long.

V gene TRBV10-3 combines with J gene TRBJ2-7; D is unresolved. Germline CDR1 and CDR2: ENHRY and SYGVKD. V was pared by 1 base and J by 7 bases, with 14 bases between. CDR3 length: 14 amino acids. The CDR3 loop reads CAISEFKVPGEQYF. CDR3 nucleotide sequence: TGTGCCATCAGTGAGTTTAAAGTCCCTGGGGAGCAGTACTTC.

The chain couples TRBV30 to TRBJ2-3; 13 positions match TRBD2. The junction had 10 bases not matched to a gene; V was cut back by 2 bases and J by 2 bases. The CDR3 covers 18 residues. The germline V gene encodes CDR1 GTSNPN and CDR2 SVGIG (reference sequence). The DNA of the CDR3 is TGTGCCTGGAGTACTTGGTGGACTAGCGGGAGAATCACAGATACGCAGTATTTT. Translated: CAWSTWWTSGRITDTQYF.

Here the CDR3 reads CASSIEGGRLAFF. The DNA of the CDR3 is TGTGCCAGTAGTATAGAGGGGGGGCGGTTGGCTTTCTTT. V usage is TRBV19 and J usage is TRBJ1-1, with D possibly TRBD1 on 6 matching bases. The germline CDR1 and CDR2 sequences are LNHDA and SQIVND (reference sequence). V was clipped by 0 bases and J by 11 bases, with 13 bases between them. The CDR3 extends over 13 amino acids. The variable domain in full, completed from reference TRBV19 and TRBJ1-1, reads DGGITQSPKYLFRKEGQNVTLSCEQNLNHDAMYWYRQDPGQGLRLIYYSQIVNDFQKGDIAEGYSVSREKKESFPLTVTSAQKNPTAFYLCASSIEGGRLAFFGQGTRLTVV.

The CDR3 DNA follows: TGTGCCAGCAGTTACTCGGGCGGGTGGGCAACTGAAGCTTTCTTT. The encoded protein is CASSYSGGWATEAFF. The chain couples TRBV6-5 to TRBJ1-1; D not certain. Per the germline V gene, CDR1 is MNHEY and CDR2 is SVGAGI. The V gene lost 0 bases and the J gene lost 5 bases, with 13 bases spanning the gap. This CDR3 is built from 15 residues.

This clone was recorded only once. J is TRBJ2-1 and V is TRBV6-5; the match to TRBD1 covers 7 bases. CDR3 length: 14 amino acids. The germline V gene encodes CDR1 MNHEY and CDR2 SVGAGI. With V trimmed by 10 bases and J by 12 bases, 18 bases remained unmatched. CDR3 amino acids: CATQPTLPQGVQFF. CDR3 coding DNA: TGTGCCACCCAACCGACGTTGCCGCAGGGGGTGCAGTTCTTC.

The chain has TRBV19 and TRBJ1-1; no definite D call. Germline values: CDR1 LNHDA, CDR2 SQIVND (reference sequence). V lost 4 bases and J lost 7, with 13 bases in between. This CDR3 has 13 amino acids. This chain's CDR3 is CASSRLGWGEAFF. DNA of the CDR3: TGTGCCAGTAGTAGGCTTGGGTGGGGTGAAGCTTTCTTT.

The rearrangement uses TRBV21-1 and TRBJ2-2; the D call TRBD1 from the table was never checked on the DNA. TRBV21-1 is a listed pseudogene. CDR3 size: 15 residues. In DNA, the CDR3 is TGTGCCAGCAGCAAATACAGCTTGCGACCCGGGGAGCTGTTTTTT. As protein: CASSKYSLRPGELFF.

The chain combines TRBV19 with TRBJ2-1; possibly TRBD1 for D (6 bases). V was shortened by 2 bases and J by 0 bases, with 8 bases between the two germline ends. The CDR3 is 15 residues long. Germline CDR1 reads LNHDA; CDR2 reads SQIVND (reference sequence). CDR3 coding DNA: TGTGCCAGTAGTATACTACAGGGCTCCTACAATGAGCAGTTCTTC. The encoded protein is CASSILQGSYNEQFF.

The chain employs TRBV28 and TRBJ2-7; TRBD2 agrees at 9 bases. This CDR3 region has 16 residues. Germline values: CDR1 MDHEN, CDR2 SYDVKM. V was pared by 6 bases and J by 3 bases, with 12 bases of the junction left unmatched. DNA of the CDR3: TGTGCCAGCAGAAGTTACGCTAGCGGGGCCATCTACGAGCAGTACTTC. It encodes CASRSYASGAIYEQYF. Full variable domain (remainder filled in from reference TRBV28 and TRBJ2-7): DVKVTQSSRYLVKRTGEKVFLECVQDMDHENMFWYRQDPGLGLRLIYFSYDVKMKEKGDIPEGYSVSREKKERFSLILESASTNQTSMYLCASRSYASGAIYEQYFGPGTRLTVT.

The chain couples TRBV5-1 to TRBJ1-4; 8 bases map to TRBD1. V lost 4 bases to trimming and J lost 4 bases; unmatched junction nucleotides: 6. Germline assignment: CDR1 SGHRS and CDR2 YFSETQ. This CDR3 region has 15 residues. CDR3: CASSLMGQDNEKLFF. The CDR3 DNA sequence: TGCGCCAGCAGCCTTATGGGACAGGATAATGAAAAACTGTTTTTT.